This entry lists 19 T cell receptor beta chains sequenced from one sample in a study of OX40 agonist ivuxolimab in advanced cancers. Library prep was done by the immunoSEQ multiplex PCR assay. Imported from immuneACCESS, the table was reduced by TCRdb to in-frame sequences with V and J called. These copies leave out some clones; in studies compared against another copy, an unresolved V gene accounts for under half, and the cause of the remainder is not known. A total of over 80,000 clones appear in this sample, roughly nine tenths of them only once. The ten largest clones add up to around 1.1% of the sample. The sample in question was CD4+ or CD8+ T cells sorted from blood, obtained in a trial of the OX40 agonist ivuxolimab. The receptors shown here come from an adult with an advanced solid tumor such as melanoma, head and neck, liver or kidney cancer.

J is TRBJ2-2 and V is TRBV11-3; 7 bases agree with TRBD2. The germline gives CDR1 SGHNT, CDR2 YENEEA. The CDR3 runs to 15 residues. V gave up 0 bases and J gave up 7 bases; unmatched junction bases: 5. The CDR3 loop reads CASSLEGGKVGELFF. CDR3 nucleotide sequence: TGTGCCAGCAGCTTAGAGGGAGGGAAGGTCGGGGAGCTGTTTTTT.

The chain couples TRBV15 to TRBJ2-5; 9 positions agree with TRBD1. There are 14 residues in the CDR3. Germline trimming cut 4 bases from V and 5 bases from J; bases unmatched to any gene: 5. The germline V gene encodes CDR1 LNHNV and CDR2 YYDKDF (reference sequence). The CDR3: CATSNPGTGETQYF. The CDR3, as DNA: TGTGCCACCAGCAACCCCGGGACAGGGGAGACCCAGTACTTC.

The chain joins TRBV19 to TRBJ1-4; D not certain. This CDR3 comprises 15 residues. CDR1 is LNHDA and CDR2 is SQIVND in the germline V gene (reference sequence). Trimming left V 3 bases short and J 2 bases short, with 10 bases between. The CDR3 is CASSISGVTNEKLFF. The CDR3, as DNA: TGTGCCAGTAGTATTTCGGGTGTTACTAATGAAAAACTGTTTTTT. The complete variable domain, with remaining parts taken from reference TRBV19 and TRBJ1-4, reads DGGITQSPKYLFRKEGQNVTLSCEQNLNHDAMYWYRQDPGQGLRLIYYSQIVNDFQKGDIAEGYSVSREKKESFPLTVTSAQKNPTAFYLCASSISGVTNEKLFFGSGTQLSVL.

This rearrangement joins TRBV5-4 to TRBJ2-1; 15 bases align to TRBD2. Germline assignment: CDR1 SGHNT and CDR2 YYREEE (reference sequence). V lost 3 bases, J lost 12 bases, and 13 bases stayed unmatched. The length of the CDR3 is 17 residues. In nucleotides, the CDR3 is TGTGCCAGCAGCTCACGGACTAGCGGGAGGGTTGTAAGAGGGCAGTTCTTC. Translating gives CASSSRTSGRVVRGQFF.

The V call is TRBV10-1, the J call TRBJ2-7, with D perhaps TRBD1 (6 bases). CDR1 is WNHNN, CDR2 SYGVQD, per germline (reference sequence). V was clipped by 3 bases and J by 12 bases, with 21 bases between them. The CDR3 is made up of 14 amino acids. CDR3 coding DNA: TGCGCCAGCAGTGAAACTCGGCTAGGGGGACGGATGTACTTC. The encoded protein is CASSETRLGGRMYF.

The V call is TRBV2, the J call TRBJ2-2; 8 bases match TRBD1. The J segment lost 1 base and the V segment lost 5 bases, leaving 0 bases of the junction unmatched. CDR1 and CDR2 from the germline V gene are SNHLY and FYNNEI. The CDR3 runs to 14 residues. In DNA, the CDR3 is TGTGCCAGCAGTACAGGGGGGAACACCGGGGAGCTGTTTTTT. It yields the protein CASSTGGNTGELFF. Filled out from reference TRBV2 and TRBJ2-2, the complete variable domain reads EPEVTQTPSHQVTQMGQEVILRCVPISNHLYFYWYRQILGQKVEFLVSFYNNEISEKSEIFDDQFSVERPDGSNFTLKIRSTKLEDSAMYFCASSTGGNTGELFFGEGSRLTVL.

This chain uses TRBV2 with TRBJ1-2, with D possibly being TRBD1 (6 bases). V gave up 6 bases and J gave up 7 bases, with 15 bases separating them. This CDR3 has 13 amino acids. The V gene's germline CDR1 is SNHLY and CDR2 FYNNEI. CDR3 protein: CASSLGGQGGYTF. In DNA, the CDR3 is TGTGCCAGCAGCCTCGGGGGGCAGGGTGGCTACACCTTC.

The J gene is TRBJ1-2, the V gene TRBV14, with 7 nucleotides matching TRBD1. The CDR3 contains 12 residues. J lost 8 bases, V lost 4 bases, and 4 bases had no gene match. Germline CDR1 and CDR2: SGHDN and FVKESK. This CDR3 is CASSPQGKGYTF. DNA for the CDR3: TGTGCCAGCAGCCCACAGGGGAAAGGCTACACCTTC.

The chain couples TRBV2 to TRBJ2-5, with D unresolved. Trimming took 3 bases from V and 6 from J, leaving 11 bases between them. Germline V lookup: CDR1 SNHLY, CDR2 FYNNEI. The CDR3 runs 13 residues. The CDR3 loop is CASSDDSPKTQYF. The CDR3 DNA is TGTGCCAGCAGTGATGACTCTCCCAAGACCCAGTACTTC.

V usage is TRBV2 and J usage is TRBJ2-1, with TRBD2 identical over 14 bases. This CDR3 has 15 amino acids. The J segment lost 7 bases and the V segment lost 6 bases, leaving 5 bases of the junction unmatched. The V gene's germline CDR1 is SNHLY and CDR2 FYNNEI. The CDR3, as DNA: TGTGCCAGCAGACAGGGGACTAGCGGGAGTAATGAGCAGTTCTTC. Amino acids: CASRQGTSGSNEQFF. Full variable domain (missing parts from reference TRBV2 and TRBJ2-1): EPEVTQTPSHQVTQMGQEVILRCVPISNHLYFYWYRQILGQKVEFLVSFYNNEISEKSEIFDDQFSVERPDGSNFTLKIRSTKLEDSAMYFCASRQGTSGSNEQFFGPGTRLTVL.

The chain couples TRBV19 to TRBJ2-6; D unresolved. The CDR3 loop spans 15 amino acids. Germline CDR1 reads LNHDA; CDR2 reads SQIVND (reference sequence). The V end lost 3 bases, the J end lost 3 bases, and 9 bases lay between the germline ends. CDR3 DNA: TGTGCCAGTAGTATCTGGGGTAGTGGGGCCAACGTCCTGACTTTC. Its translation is CASSIWGSGANVLTF. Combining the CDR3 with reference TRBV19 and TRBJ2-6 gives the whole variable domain DGGITQSPKYLFRKEGQNVTLSCEQNLNHDAMYWYRQDPGQGLRLIYYSQIVNDFQKGDIAEGYSVSREKKESFPLTVTSAQKNPTAFYLCASSIWGSGANVLTFGAGSRLTVL.

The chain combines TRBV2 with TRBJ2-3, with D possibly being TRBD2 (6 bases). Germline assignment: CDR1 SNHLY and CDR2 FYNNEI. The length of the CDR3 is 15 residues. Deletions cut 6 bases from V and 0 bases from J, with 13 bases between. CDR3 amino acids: CASRILASSTDTQYF. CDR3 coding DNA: TGTGCCAGCAGGATTCTAGCGTCTAGCACAGATACGCAGTATTTT.

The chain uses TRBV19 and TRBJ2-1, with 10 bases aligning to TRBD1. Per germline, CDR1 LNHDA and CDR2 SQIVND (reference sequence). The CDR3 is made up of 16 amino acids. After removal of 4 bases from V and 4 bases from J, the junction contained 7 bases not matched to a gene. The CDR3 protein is CASSTGQGFGYNEQFF. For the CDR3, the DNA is TGTGCCAGTAGTACGGGACAGGGGTTTGGGTACAATGAGCAGTTCTTC.

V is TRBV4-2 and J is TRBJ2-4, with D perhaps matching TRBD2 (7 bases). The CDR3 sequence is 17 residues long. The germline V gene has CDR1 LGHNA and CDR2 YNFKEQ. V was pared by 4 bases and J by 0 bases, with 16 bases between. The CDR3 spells CASSPGGGGLAKNIQYF. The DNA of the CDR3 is TGTGCCAGCAGCCCGGGGGGCGGGGGACTAGCCAAAAACATTCAGTACTTC.

CDR3 sequence reads: CASSAGDSQNSPLHF. CDR3 DNA: TGTGCCAGCAGCGCCGGGGACAGCCAGAATTCACCCCTCCACTTT. V is TRBV9 and J is TRBJ1-6; 7 bases align to TRBD1. Trimming cost V 3 bases and J 7 bases; bases outside gene matches: 7. The CDR3 runs to 15 residues. Germline V CDR1 and CDR2: SGDLS, YYNGEE.

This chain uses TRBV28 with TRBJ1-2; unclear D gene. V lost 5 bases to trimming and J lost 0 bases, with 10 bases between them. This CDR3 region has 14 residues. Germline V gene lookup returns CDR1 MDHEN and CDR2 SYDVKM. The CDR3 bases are TGTGCCAGCAGTGGATCAGGCTCTAACTATGGCTACACCTTC. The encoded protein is CASSGSGSNYGYTF.

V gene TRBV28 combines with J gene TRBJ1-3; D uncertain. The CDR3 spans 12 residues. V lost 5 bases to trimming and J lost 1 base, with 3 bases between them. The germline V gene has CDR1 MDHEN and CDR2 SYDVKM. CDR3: CASSNSGNTIYF. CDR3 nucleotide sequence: TGTGCCAGCAGTAATTCTGGAAACACCATATATTTT.

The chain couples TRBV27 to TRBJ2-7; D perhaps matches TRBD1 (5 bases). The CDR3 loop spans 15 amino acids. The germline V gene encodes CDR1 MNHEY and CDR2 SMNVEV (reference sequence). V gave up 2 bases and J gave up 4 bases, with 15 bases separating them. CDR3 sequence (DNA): TGTGCCAGCAGTTTAAAAGGGGCCAAGAATTACGAGCAGTACTTC. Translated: CASSLKGAKNYEQYF.

DNA for the CDR3: TGTGCCAGTAGAGGAGGGACAGGGTACAACAATGAGCAGTTCTTC. It yields the protein CASRGGTGYNNEQFF. This chain links TRBV19 with TRBJ2-1, with 9 bases matching TRBD1. The CDR3 runs 15 residues. The V segment lost 6 bases and the J segment 5 bases; nucleotides outside the gene matches: 8. CDR1 and CDR2 (germline): LNHDA, SQIVND (reference sequence).